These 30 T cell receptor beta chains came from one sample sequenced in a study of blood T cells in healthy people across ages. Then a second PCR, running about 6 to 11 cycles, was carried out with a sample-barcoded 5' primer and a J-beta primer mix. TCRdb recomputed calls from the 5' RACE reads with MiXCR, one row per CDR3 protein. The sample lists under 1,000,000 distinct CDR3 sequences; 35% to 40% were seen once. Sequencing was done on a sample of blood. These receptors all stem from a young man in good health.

The CDR3 DNA sequence: TGTGCCAGCAGTTCCGGACTAGCGGGAAACCACGAGCAGTACTTC. Amino acids: CASSSGLAGNHEQYF. J is TRBJ2-7 and V is TRBV27, with 12 bases matching TRBD2. V gave up 4 bases and J gave up 5 bases; unmatched junction bases: 6. Germline V lookup: CDR1 MNHEY, CDR2 SMNVEV (reference sequence). This CDR3 has 15 amino acids.

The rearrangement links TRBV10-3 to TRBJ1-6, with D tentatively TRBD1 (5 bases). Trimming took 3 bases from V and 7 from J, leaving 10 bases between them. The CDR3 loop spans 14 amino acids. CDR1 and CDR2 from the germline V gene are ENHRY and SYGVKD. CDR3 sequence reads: CAISERKGNSPLHF. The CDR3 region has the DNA TGTGCCATCAGTGAAAGGAAGGGGAATTCACCCCTCCACTTT.

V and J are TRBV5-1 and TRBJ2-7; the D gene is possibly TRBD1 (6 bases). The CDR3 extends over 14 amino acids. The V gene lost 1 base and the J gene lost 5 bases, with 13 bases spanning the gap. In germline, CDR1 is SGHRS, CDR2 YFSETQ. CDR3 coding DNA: TGCGCCAGCAGCTTGCTCACAGGGCTCGACGAGCAGTACTTC. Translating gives CASSLLTGLDEQYF.

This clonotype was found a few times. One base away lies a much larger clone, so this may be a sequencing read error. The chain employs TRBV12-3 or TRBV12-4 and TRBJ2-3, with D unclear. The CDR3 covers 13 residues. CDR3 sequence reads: CAGSFGPRDTQYF. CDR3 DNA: TGTGCCGGCAGTTTTGGACCTAGAGATACGCAGTATTTT.

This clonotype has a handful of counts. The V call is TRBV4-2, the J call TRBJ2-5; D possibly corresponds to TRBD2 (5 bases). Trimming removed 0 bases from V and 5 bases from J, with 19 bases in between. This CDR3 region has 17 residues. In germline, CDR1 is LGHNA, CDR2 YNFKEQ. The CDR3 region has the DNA TGTGCCAGCAGCCAAGAAAGTGGCGGGCCCCCTGGGGAGACCCAGTACTTC. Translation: CASSQESGGPPGETQYF.

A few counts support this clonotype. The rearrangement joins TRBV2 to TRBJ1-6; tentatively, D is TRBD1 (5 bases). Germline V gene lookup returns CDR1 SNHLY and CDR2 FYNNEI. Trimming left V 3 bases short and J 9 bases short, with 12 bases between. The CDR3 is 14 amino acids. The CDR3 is CASSDQGIRSPLHF. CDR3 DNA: TGTGCCAGCAGTGATCAGGGAATTCGTTCACCCCTCCACTTT.

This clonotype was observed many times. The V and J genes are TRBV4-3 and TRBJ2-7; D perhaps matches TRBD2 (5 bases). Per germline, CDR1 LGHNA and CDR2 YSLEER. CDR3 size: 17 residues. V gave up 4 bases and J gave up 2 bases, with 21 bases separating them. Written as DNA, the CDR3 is TGCGCCAGCAGCCTAATGAAGGGCGGCGAGGGTGCCTACGAGCAGTACTTC. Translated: CASSLMKGGEGAYEQYF.

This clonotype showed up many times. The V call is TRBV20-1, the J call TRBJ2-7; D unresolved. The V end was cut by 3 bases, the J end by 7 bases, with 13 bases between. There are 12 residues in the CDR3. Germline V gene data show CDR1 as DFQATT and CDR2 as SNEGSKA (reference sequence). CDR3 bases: TGCAGTGCTAGCCGACCCCCGAATGAGCAGTACTTC. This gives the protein CSASRPPNEQYF.

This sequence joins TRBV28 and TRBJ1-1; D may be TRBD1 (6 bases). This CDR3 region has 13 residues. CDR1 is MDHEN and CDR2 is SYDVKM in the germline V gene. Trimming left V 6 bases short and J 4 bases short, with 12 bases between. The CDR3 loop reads CASSRTGITEAFF. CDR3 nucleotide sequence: TGTGCCAGCAGCCGCACAGGGATCACTGAAGCTTTCTTT. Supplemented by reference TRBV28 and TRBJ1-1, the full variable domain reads DVKVTQSSRYLVKRTGEKVFLECVQDMDHENMFWYRQDPGLGLRLIYFSYDVKMKEKGDIPEGYSVSREKKERFSLILESASTNQTSMYLCASSRTGITEAFFGQGTRLTVV.

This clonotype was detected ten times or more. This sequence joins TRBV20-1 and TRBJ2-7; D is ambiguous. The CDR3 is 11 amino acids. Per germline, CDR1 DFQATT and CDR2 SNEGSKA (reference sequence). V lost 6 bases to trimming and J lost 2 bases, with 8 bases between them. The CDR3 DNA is TGCAGTGCCCAAAGAACCTACGAGCAGTACTTC. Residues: CSAQRTYEQYF.

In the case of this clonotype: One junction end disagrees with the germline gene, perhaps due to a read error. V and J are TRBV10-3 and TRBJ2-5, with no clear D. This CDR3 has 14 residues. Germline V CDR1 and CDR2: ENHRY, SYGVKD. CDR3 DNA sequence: TGTGTCATCAGTGATTCAGCCCTAGAAAGGACCCAGTACTTC. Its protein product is CVISDSALERTQYF.

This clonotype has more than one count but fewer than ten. In DNA form, the CDR3 reads TGTGCCAGCAGTTTCCGGACAGGCAGAGGAACTGGGGCCAACGTCCTGACTTTC. This encodes CASSFRTGRGTGANVLTF. The rearrangement uses TRBV9 and TRBJ2-6; 7 nucleotides agree with TRBD1. The V segment lost 5 bases and the J segment 2 bases; nucleotides outside the gene matches: 13. The V gene's germline CDR1 is SGDLS and CDR2 YYNGEE. The CDR3 has 18 amino acids. Full variable domain (outside the CDR3, taken from reference TRBV9 and TRBJ2-6): DSGVTQTPKHLITATGQRVTLRCSPRSGDLSVYWYQQSLDQGLQFLIQYYNGEERAKGNILERFSAQQFPDLHSELNLSSLELGDSALYFCASSFRTGRGTGANVLTFGAGSRLTVL.

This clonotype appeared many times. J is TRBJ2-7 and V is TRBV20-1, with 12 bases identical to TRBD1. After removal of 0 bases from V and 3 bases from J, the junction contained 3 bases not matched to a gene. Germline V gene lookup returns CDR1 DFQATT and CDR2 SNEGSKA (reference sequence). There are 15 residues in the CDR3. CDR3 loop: CSARDRDRGLYEQYF. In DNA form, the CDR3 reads TGCAGTGCTAGAGATCGGGACAGGGGGCTCTACGAGCAGTACTTC.

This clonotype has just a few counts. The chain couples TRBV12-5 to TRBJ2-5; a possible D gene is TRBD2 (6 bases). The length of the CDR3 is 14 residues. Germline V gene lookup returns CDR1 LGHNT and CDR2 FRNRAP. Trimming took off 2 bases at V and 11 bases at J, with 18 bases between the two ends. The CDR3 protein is CASGLSGQGREQYF. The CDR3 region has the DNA TGTGCTAGTGGTTTGAGCGGCCAAGGACGGGAGCAGTACTTC.

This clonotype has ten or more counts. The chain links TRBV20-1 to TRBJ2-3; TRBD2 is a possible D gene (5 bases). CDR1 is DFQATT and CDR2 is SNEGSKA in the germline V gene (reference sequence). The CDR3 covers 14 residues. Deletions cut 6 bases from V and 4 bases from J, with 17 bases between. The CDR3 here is CSAATGVRSDTQYF. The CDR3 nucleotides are TGCAGTGCCGCCACCGGGGTTAGGTCAGATACGCAGTATTTT.

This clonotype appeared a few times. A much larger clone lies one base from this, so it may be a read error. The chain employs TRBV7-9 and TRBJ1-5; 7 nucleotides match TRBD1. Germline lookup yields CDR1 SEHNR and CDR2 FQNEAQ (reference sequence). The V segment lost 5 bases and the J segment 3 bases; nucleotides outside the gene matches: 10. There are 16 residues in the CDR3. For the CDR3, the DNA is TGTGCCAGCAGCCTCGTCGTGGACAGGACCAATCAGCCCCAGCATTTT. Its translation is CASSLVVDRTNQPQHF.

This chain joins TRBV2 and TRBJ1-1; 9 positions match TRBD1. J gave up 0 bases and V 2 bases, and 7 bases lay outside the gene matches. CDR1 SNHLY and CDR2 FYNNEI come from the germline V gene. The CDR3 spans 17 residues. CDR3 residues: CASSEPRTGAMNTEAFF. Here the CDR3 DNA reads TGTGCCAGCAGTGAACCCCGGACAGGGGCAATGAACACTGAAGCTTTCTTT.

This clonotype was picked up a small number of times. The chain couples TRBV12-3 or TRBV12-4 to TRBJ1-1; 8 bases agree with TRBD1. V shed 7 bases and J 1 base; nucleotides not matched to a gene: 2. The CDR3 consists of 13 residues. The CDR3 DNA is TGTGCCAGCATTGGGACAGGGAACACTGAAGCTTTCTTT. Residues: CASIGTGNTEAFF.

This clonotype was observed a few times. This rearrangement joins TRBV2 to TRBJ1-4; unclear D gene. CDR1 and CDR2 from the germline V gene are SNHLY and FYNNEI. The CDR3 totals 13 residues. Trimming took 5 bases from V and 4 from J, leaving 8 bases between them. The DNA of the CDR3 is TGTGCCAGCAGTCTGAAGGGTAATGAAAAACTGTTTTTT. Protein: CASSLKGNEKLFF.

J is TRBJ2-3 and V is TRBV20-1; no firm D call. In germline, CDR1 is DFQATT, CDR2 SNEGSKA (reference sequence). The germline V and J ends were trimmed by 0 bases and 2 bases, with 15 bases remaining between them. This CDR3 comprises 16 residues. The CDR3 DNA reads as TGCAGTGCTAGAGATACCTCGGCTCCCGTCACAGATACGCAGTATTTT. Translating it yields CSARDTSAPVTDTQYF.

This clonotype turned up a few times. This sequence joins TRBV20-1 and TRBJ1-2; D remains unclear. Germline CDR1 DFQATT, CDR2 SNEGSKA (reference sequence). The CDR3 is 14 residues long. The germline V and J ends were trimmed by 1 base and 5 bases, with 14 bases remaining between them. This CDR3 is CSARGLADGYGYTF. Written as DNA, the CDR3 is TGCAGTGCTAGAGGTTTGGCAGACGGATATGGCTACACCTTC.

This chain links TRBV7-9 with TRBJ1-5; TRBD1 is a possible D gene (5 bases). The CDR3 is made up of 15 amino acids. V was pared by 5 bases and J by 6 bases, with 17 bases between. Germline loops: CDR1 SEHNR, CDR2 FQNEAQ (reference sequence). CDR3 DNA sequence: TGTGCCAGCAGCCCTAGTTGGGGCGCGGGTCAGCCCCAGCATTTT. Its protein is CASSPSWGAGQPQHF.

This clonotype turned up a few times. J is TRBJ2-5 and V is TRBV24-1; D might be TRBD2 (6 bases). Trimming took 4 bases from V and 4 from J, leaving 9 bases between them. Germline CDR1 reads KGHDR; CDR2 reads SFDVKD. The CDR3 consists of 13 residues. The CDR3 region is CATSEPGGETQYF. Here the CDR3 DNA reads TGTGCCACCAGTGAGCCCGGGGGAGAGACCCAGTACTTC.

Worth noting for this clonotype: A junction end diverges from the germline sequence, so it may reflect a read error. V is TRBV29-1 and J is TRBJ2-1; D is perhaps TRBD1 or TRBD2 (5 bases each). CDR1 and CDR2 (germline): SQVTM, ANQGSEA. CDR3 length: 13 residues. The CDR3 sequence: CSGGPRSYNEQFF. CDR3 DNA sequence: TGCAGCGGGGGACCCCGCTCCTACAACGAGCAGTTCTTC.

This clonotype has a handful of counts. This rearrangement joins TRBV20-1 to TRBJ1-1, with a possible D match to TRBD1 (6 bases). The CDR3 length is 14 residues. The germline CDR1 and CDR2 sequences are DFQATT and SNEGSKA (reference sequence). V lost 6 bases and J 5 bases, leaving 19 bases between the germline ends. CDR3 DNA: TGCAGTGCCAAAGGGGGGGGCGCAGGGACTGAAGCTTTCTTT. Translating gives CSAKGGGAGTEAFF.

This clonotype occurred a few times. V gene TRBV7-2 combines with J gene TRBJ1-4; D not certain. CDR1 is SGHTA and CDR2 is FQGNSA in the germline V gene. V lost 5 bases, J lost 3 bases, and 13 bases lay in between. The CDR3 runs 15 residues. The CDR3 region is CASSLRAGANEKLFF. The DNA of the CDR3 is TGTGCCAGCAGCCTAAGGGCGGGAGCTAATGAAAAACTGTTTTTT.

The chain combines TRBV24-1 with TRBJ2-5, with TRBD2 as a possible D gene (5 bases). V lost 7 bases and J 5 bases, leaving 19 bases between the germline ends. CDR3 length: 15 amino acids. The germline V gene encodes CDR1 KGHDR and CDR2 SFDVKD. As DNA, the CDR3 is TGTGCCACCAGCCCCTTCGAGAGGGCGAGGGAGACCCAGTACTTC. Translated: CATSPFERARETQYF.

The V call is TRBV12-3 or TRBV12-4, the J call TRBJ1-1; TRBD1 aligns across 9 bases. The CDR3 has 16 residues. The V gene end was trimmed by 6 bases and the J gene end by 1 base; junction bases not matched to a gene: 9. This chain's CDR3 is CASRGDRAEWNTEAFF. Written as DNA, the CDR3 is TGTGCCAGCAGGGGGGACAGGGCGGAATGGAACACTGAAGCTTTCTTT.

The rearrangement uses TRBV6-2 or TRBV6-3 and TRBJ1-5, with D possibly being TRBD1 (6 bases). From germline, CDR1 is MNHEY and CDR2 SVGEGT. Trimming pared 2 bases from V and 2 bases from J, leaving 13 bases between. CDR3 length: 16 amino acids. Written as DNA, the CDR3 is TGTGCCAGCAGTTACCTGGCAGGGGAGGGCAATCAGCCCCAGCATTTT. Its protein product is CASSYLAGEGNQPQHF.

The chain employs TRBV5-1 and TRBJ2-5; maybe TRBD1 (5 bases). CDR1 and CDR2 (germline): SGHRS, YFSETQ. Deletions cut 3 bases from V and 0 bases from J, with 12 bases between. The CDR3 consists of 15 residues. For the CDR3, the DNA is TGCGCCAGCAGCTGGTCGTCAGGGTACCAAGAGACCCAGTACTTC. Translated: CASSWSSGYQETQYF.